This T cell receptor beta chain comes out of a study of T-cell reconstitution after alpha-beta-depleted transplantation in children. A TCRbeta library incorporating unique molecular identifiers was prepared. TCRdb reanalysed the PCR reads using MiXCR and keeps one entry per CDR3 protein. Among 400,000 to 500,000 distinct CDR3 sequences listed, approximately 11% were seen once. This clonotype was picked up a small number of times. Losses at the gene ends were 8 bases for V and 2 bases for J; bases not matched to a gene: 1. The CDR3 loop spans 13 amino acids. V gene TRBV12-3 or TRBV12-4 combines with J gene TRBJ2-7; 12 nucleotides agree with TRBD1. This sequence originates from a human donor who donated a stem cell graft to a child with acute myeloid leukemia. The material was PBMCs from the stem cell graft donor, obtained from the stem cell graft. As DNA, the CDR3 is TGTGCCAGCGGGGACAGGGGGCCCTACGAGCAGTACTTC. Amino acid sequence: CASGDRGPYEQYF.